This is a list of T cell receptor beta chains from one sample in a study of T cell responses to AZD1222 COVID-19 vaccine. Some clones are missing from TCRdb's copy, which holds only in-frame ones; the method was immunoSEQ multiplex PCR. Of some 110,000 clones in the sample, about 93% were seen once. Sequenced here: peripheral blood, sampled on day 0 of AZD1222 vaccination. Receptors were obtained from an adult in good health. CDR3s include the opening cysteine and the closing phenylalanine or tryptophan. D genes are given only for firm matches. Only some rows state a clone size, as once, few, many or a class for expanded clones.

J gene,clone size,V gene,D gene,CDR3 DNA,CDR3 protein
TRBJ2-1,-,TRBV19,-,TGTGCCAGTAGTTACAGGGAAAATGAGCAGTTCTTC,CASSYRENEQFF
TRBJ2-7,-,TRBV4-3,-,TGCGCCAGCAGCCAAGAGATCACTACCGGTCGCGAGCAGTACTTC,CASSQEITTGREQYF
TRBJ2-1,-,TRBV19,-,TGTGCCAGTAGTATAGGTGGGAGCGCCTACAATGAGCAGTTCTTC,CASSIGGSAYNEQFF
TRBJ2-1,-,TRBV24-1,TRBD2,TGTGCCACCAGTGATACGACTAGCAGGGAGCAGTTCTTC,CATSDTTSREQFF
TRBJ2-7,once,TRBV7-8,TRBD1,TGTGCCAGCAGCCGGGACAGACCGTACGAGCAGTACTTC,CASSRDRPYEQYF
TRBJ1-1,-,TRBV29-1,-,TGCAGCGTTGATCGGGCGTCCACTGAAGCTTTCTTT,CSVDRASTEAFF
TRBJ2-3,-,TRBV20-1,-,TGCAGTGCTGAGGACATGAATACGCAGTATTTT,CSAEDMNTQYF
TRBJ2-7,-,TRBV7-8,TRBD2,TGTGCCAGCAGCTTAGTTGGTAGTGGACTAGCGGGAGCTTACGAGCAGTACTTC,CASSLVGSGLAGAYEQYF
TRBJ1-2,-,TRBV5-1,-,TGCGCCAGCAGCTTGGCCGGGGATGGCTACACCTTC,CASSLAGDGYTF
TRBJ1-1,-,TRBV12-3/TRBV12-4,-,TGTGCCAGCAGTTTGTATCGACGGAATGAAGCTTTCTTT,CASSLYRRNEAFF
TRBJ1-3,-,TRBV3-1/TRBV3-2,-,TGTGCCAGCAGCCAAACACCCATCTCTGGAAACACCATATATTTT,CASSQTPISGNTIYF
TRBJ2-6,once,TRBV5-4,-,TGTGCCAGCAGCCTTACAGGGATCTGGGACTCTGGGGCCAACGTCCTGACTTTC,CASSLTGIWDSGANVLTF
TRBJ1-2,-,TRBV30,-,TGTGCCTGGAAGACCCTTTCGGTGGGTGGCTACACCTTC,CAWKTLSVGGYTF
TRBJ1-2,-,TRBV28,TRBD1,TGTGCCAGCACCCTGAGGTATGACAGGGGGTCCTATGGCTACACCTTC,CASTLRYDRGSYGYTF
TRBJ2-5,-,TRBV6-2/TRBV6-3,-,TGTGCCAGCAGCCCTGACAATGGGGAGACCCAGTACTTC,CASSPDNGETQYF
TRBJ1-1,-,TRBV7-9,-,TGTGCCAGCAGCTTATATTCTGGGAACACTGAAGCTTTCTTT,CASSLYSGNTEAFF
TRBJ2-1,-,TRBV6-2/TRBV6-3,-,TGTGCCAGCAGTTCCCGAGCCTTCCCTCCCTACAATGAGCAGTTCTTC,CASSSRAFPPYNEQFF
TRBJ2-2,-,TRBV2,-,TGTGCCAGCAGGGGGGGTTCACCGATCGGGGAGCTGTTTTTT,CASRGGSPIGELFF
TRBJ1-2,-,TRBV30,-,TGTGCCTGGAGGCCAGACGACCACTATGGCTACACCTTC,CAWRPDDHYGYTF
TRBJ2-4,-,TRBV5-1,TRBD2,TGCGCCAGCAGCTTGGGGCTAGCGGCTGACATTCAGTACTTC,CASSLGLAADIQYF
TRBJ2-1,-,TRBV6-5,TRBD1,TGTGCCAGCATCGAGACAGGGGCAACGAATGAGCAGTTCTTC,CASIETGATNEQFF
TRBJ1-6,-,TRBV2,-,TGTGCCAGCAGTGAAAAGCTAGGGTCAGCGGTTAATTCACCCCTCCACTTT,CASSEKLGSAVNSPLHF
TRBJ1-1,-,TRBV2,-,TGTGCCAGCAGTCAGGGTATGAACACTGAAGCTTTCTTT,CASSQGMNTEAFF
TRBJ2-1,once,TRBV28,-,TGTGCCAGCAGTTACCCATGGGACCTCTGGAATGAGCAGTTCTTC,CASSYPWDLWNEQFF
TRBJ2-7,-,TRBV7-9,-,TGTGCCAGCAGCTTAGCGGGACAAAGCGGCGAGCAGTACTTC,CASSLAGQSGEQYF
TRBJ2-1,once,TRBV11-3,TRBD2,TGTGCCAGCAGGAGGACTAGCGGGGACAATGAGCAGTTCTTC,CASRRTSGDNEQFF
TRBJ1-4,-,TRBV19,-,TGTGCCAGTATGGGATGGGGAAGGAATGAAAAACTGTTTTTT,CASMGWGRNEKLFF
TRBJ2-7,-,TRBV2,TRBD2,TGTGCCAGCAGTGAGGGCCTAGCGGGAATCTCCTACGAGCAGTACTTC,CASSEGLAGISYEQYF
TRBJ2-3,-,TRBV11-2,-,TGTGCCAGCAGCTTAGATGGGGATACGCAGTATTTT,CASSLDGDTQYF
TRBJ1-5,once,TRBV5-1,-,TGCGCCAGCAGCTTAGGGCCTAGCAATCAGCCCCAGCATTTT,CASSLGPSNQPQHF
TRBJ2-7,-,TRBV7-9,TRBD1,TGTGCCAGCAGCTCATCAGCGGACAGGGGTCTGGGTTTC,CASSSSADRGLGF
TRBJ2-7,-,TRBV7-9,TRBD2,TGTGCCAGCAGCTTATCGTCTAGCGGTCCCTACGAGCAGTACTTC,CASSLSSSGPYEQYF
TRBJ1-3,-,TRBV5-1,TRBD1,TGCGCCAGCAGCTCCGACAGGGGGCTAGGAAACACCATATATTTT,CASSSDRGLGNTIYF
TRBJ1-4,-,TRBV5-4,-,TGTGCCAGCAGCCTTGGGAATGAAAAACTGTTTTTT,CASSLGNEKLFF
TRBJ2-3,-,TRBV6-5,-,TGTGCCAGCAGCGCGGCAGATACGCAGTATTTT,CASSAADTQYF
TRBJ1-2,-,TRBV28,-,TGTGCCAGCAGTTACTTGGGCCCTTCTAACTATGGCTACACCTTC,CASSYLGPSNYGYTF
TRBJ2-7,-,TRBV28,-,TGTGCCAGCTGCCGGCAGTTAATAATCTACGAGCAGTACTTC,CASCRQLIIYEQYF
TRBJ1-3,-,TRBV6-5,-,TGTGCCAGCAGAAGCCCTGGAAACACCATATATTTT,CASRSPGNTIYF
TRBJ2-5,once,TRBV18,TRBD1,TGTGCCAGCTCACCACCGGGACAGGGCCCGCTTTTAAAGTACTTC,CASSPPGQGPLLKYF
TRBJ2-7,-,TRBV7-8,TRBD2,TGTGCCAGCAGCTTAATTCCCCCGGGGGGGCAGAACGAGCAGTACTTC,CASSLIPPGGQNEQYF
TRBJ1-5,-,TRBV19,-,TGTGCCAGTAGTATGCGCAGGGATGGAATGAGCAATCAGCCCCAGCATTTT,CASSMRRDGMSNQPQHF
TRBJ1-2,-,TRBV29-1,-,TGCAGCGTTTTAGCCGGGTATGGCTACACCTTC,CSVLAGYGYTF
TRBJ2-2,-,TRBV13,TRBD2,TGTGCCAGCAGCTCGGGACTAGCGGGAGGAGGTTTCGGCGGGGAGCTGTTTTTT,CASSSGLAGGGFGGELFF
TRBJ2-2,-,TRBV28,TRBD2,TGTGCCAGCAGTTTGTGGAGACTAGCGGGAGGTCCCGGGGAGCTGTTTTTT,CASSLWRLAGGPGELFF
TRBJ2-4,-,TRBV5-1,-,TGCGCCAGCAGCACCCGGGACTTCCAAAACATTCAGTACTTC,CASSTRDFQNIQYF
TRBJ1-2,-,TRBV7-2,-,TGTGCCAGCATCAGACGGGGCCGGGGCGGCTACACCTTC,CASIRRGRGGYTF
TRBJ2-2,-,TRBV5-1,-,TGCGCCAGCAGCTTGTCACAGAACACCGGGGAGCTGTTTTTT,CASSLSQNTGELFF
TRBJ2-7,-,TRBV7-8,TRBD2,TGTGCCAGCAGCTTAACACCAATCGGGCATCCGGGAGGTCCACGTTACGAGCAGTACTTC,CASSLTPIGHPGGPRYEQYF
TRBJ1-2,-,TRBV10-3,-,TGTGCCATCAGTGAGTCTTATGGCTACACCTTC,CAISESYGYTF
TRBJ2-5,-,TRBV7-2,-,TGTGCCAGCAGCTTAGCCTACCAAGAGACCCAGTACTTC,CASSLAYQETQYF
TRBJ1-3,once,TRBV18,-,TGTGCCAGCTCACCAAACGCCGGGACTCTGAGCTCTGGAAACACCATATATTTT,CASSPNAGTLSSGNTIYF
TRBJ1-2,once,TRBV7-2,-,TGTGCCAGCAGCTCCTTAGGCTTACGAGGGTGGCCGCATGGCTACACCTTC,CASSSLGLRGWPHGYTF
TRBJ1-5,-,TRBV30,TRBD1,TGTGCCTCCTCAACGGGGACAGCGATGGGGCCCCAGCATTTT,CASSTGTAMGPQHF
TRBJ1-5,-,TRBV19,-,TGTGCCAGTACCATGAGAGGGCTTAGCAATCAGCCCCAGCATTTT,CASTMRGLSNQPQHF
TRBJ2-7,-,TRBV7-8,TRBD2,TGTGCCAGCAGCCCCGGGCTAGCGGGAGGGCTCTACGAGCAGTACTTC,CASSPGLAGGLYEQYF
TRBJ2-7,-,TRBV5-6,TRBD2,TGTGCCAGCAGCCGCAGCGGGATGCGGGTCGAGCAGTACTTC,CASSRSGMRVEQYF
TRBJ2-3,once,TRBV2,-,TGTGCCAGCAGTGAAGCGCTTCTTGCAGATACGCAGTATTTT,CASSEALLADTQYF
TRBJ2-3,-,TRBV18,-,TGTGCCAGCTCACCACCGGCTACAGGGCCAGATACGCAGTATTTT,CASSPPATGPDTQYF
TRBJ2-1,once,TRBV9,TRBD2,TGTGCCAGCAGCATGGGACTAGCGGGACCCCAGTCCTACAATGAGCAGTTCTTC,CASSMGLAGPQSYNEQFF